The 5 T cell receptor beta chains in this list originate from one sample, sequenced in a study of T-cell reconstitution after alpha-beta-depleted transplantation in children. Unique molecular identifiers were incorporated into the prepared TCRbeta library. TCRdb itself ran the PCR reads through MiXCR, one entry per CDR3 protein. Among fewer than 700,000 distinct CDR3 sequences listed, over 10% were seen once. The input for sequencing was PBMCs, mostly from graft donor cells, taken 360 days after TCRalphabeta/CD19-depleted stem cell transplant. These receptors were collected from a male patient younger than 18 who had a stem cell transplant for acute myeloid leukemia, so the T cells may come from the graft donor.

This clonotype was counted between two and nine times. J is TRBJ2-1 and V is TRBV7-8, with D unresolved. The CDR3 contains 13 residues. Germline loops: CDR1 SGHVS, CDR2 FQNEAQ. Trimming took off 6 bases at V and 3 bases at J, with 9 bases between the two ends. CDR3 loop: CASSIWYYNEQFF. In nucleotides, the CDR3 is TGTGCCAGCAGTATCTGGTACTACAATGAGCAGTTCTTC.

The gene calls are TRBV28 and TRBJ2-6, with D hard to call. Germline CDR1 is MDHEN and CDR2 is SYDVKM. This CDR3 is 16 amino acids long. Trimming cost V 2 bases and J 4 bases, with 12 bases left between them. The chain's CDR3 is CASSLIGPVGANVLTF. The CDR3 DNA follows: TGTGCCAGCAGTTTAATAGGGCCCGTGGGGGCCAACGTCCTGACTTTC. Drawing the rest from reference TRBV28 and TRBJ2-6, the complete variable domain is DVKVTQSSRYLVKRTGEKVFLECVQDMDHENMFWYRQDPGLGLRLIYFSYDVKMKEKGDIPEGYSVSREKKERFSLILESASTNQTSMYLCASSLIGPVGANVLTFGAGSRLTVL.

CDR3 bases: TGTGCCAGCAGTTTTCGGACAGGGACCTATGGCTACACCTTC. Its translation: CASSFRTGTYGYTF. The chain is built from TRBV28 and TRBJ1-2; TRBD1 aligns across 8 bases. V shed 3 bases and J 4 bases; nucleotides not matched to a gene: 4. The CDR3 is 14 amino acids. Germline V lookup: CDR1 MDHEN, CDR2 SYDVKM.

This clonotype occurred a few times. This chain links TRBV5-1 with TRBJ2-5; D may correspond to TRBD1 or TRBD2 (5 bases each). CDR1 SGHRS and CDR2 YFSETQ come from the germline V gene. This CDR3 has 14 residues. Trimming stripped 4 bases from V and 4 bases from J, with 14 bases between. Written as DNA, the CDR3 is TGCGCCAGCAGCAGGACGGGGCGGATAGAGACCCAGTACTTC. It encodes CASSRTGRIETQYF.

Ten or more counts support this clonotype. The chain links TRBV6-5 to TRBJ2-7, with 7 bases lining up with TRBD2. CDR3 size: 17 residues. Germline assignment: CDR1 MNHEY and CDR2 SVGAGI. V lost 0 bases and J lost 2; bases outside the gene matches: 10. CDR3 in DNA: TGTGCCAGCAGTTACTCGAGCCCCGGACTAGATGCCTACGAGCAGTACTTC. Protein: CASSYSSPGLDAYEQYF.